Listed below are T cell receptor beta chains from one sample, sequenced in a study of blood T cell repertoires in COVID-19. Measured with immunoSEQ multiplex PCR; TCRdb has only the in-frame clones, and not every one. The table shows over 45,000 clones, with about 91% occurring only once. Sequences were obtained from peripheral blood. Receptors were obtained from a woman aged 60-75 years with COVID-19, enrolled during active disease. Both conserved end residues are part of each CDR3. Each record gives: CDR3 protein, CDR3 DNA, J gene, V gene, D gene. D genes are given only for firm matches.

CDR3 protein: CASSLLAGKGGEQFF; CDR3 DNA: TGTGCCAGCAGTTTACTAGCGGGAAAGGGAGGTGAGCAGTTCTTC; J gene: TRBJ2-1; V gene: TRBV28; D gene: TRBD2
CDR3 protein: CASTPYVSSYTEAFF; CDR3 DNA: TGTGCCAGTACCCCGTATGTGTCCAGTTACACTGAAGCTTTCTTT; J gene: TRBJ1-1; V gene: TRBV19; D gene: NA
CDR3 protein: CATSDLGTGYTGELFF; CDR3 DNA: TGTGCCACCAGTGATTTAGGGACAGGGTACACCGGGGAGCTGTTTTTT; J gene: TRBJ2-2; V gene: TRBV24-1; D gene: TRBD1
CDR3 protein: CASSPQDRGWQYF; CDR3 DNA: TGTGCCAGCAGCCCACAGGACAGGGGGTGGCAGTACTTC; J gene: TRBJ2-7; V gene: TRBV11-2; D gene: TRBD1
CDR3 protein: CASSDGSLSNYGYTF; CDR3 DNA: TGTGCCAGTAGTGACGGGAGCTTGAGTAACTATGGCTACACCTTC; J gene: TRBJ1-2; V gene: TRBV19; D gene: NA
CDR3 protein: CASSLRQGGDYGYTF; CDR3 DNA: TGTGCCAGCAGCTTGAGACAGGGAGGCGACTATGGCTACACCTTC; J gene: TRBJ1-2; V gene: TRBV7-2; D gene: TRBD1
CDR3 protein: CASTDRVDGELFF; CDR3 DNA: TGCGCCAGCACTGACAGGGTGGACGGGGAGCTGTTTTTT; J gene: TRBJ2-2; V gene: TRBV10-2; D gene: TRBD1
CDR3 protein: CAIRGTSGGNEQFF; CDR3 DNA: TGTGCCATCAGAGGGACTAGCGGGGGAAATGAGCAGTTCTTC; J gene: TRBJ2-1; V gene: TRBV10-3; D gene: TRBD2
CDR3 protein: CASSLFSTANYGYTF; CDR3 DNA: TGTGCCAGCAGCTTGTTTTCAACAGCTAACTATGGCTACACCTTC; J gene: TRBJ1-2; V gene: TRBV7-9; D gene: NA
CDR3 protein: CATSDQRTREAFF; CDR3 DNA: TGTGCCACCAGTGATCAACGGACCCGGGAGGCGTTCTTC; J gene: TRBJ2-1; V gene: TRBV24-1; D gene: TRBD2
CDR3 protein: CASSKPGLSAPNEKLFF; CDR3 DNA: TGTGCCAGCAGCAAACCGGGACTTTCGGCACCTAATGAAAAACTGTTTTTT; J gene: TRBJ1-4; V gene: TRBV5-6; D gene: NA
CDR3 protein: CASSLGGYNSPLHF; CDR3 DNA: TGTGCCAGCAGCTTGGGCGGATATAATTCACCCCTCCACTTT; J gene: TRBJ1-6; V gene: TRBV5-6; D gene: NA
CDR3 protein: CASSLGGTGNRQWYF; CDR3 DNA: TGTGCCAGCAGCTTAGGGGGTACAGGGAATCGGCAGTGGTATTTT; J gene: TRBJ2-3; V gene: TRBV7-2; D gene: NA